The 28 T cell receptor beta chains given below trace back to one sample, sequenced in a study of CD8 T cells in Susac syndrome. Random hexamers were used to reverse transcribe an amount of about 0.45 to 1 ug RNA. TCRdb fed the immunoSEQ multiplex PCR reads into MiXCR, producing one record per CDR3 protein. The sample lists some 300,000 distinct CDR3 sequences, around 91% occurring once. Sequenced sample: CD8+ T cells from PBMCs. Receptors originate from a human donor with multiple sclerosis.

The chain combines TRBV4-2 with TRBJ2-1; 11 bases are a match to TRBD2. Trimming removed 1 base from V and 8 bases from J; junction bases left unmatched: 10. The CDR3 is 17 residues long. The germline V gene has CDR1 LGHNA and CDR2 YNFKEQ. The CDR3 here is CASSQGLSGGAVDEQFF. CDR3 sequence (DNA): TGTGCCAGCAGCCAAGGACTTAGCGGGGGGGCCGTGGATGAGCAGTTCTTC.

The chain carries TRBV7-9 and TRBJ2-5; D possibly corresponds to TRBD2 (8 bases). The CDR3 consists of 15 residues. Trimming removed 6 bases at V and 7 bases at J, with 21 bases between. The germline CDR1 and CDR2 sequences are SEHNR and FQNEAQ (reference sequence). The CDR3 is CASRTGTSHEGTQYF. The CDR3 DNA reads TGTGCCAGCAGGACAGGGACTAGTCATGAGGGGACCCAGTACTTC. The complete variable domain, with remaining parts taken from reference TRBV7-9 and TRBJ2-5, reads DTGVSQNPRHKITKRGQNVTFRCDPISEHNRLYWYRQTLGQGPEFLTYFQNEAQLEKSRLLSDRFSAERPKGSFSTLEIQRTEQGDSAMYLCASRTGTSHEGTQYFGPGTRLLVL.

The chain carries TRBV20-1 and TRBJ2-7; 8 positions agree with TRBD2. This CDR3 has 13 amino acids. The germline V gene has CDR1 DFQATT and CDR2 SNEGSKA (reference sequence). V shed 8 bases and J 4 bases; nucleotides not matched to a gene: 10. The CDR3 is CSLRAGEYYEQYF. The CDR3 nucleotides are TGCAGTTTAAGAGCGGGAGAGTATTACGAGCAGTACTTC.

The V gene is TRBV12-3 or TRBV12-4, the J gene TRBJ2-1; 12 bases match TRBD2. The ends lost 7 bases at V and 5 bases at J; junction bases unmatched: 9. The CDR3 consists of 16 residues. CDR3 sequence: CASIHLAGGADNEQFF. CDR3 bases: TGTGCCAGCATTCATCTAGCGGGGGGGGCGGACAATGAGCAGTTCTTC.

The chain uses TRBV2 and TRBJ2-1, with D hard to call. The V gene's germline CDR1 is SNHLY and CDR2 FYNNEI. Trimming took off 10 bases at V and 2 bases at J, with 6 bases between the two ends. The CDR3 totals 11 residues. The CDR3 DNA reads TGTGCCAAGGACCCCTACAATGAGCAGTTCTTC. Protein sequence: CAKDPYNEQFF.

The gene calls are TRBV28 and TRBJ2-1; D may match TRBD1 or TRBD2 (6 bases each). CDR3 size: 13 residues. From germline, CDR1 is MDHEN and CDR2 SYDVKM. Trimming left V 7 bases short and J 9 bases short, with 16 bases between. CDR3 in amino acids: CASNRGLVGEQFF. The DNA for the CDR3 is TGTGCCAGCAACCGGGGGCTGGTTGGTGAGCAGTTCTTC.

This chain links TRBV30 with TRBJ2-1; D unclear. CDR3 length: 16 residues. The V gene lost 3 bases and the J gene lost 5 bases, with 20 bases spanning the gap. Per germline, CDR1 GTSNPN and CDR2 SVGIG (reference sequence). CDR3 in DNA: TGTGCCTGGAGGGCTACCCCGGGCGCTCTTCACAATGAGCAGTTCTTC. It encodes CAWRATPGALHNEQFF.

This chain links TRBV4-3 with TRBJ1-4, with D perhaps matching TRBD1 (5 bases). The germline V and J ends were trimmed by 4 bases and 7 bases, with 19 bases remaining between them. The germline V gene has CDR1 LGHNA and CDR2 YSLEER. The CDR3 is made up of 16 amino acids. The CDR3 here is CASSPWIGAAGEKLFF. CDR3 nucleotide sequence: TGCGCCAGCAGCCCCTGGATAGGGGCTGCTGGTGAAAAACTGTTTTTT.

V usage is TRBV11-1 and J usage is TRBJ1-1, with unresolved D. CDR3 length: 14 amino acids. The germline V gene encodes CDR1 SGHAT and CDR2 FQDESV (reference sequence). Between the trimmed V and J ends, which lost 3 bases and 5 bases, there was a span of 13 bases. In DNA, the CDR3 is TGTGCCAGCAGCTTTTCCCTGGGTGGGACTGAAGCTTTCTTT. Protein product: CASSFSLGGTEAFF.

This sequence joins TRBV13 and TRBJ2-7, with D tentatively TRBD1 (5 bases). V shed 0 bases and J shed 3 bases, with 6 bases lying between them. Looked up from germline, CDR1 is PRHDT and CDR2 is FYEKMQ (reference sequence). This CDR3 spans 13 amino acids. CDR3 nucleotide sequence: TGTGCCAGCAGCTTAGGGGGGCTCTACGAGCAGTACTTC. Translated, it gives CASSLGGLYEQYF.

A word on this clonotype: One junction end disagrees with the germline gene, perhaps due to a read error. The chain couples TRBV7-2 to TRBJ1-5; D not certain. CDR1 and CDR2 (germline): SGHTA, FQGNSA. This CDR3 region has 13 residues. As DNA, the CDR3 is TGTGCCAGCAGCTTAGATACGCATGAGGCCCCCGGTTTT. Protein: CASSLDTHEAPGF.

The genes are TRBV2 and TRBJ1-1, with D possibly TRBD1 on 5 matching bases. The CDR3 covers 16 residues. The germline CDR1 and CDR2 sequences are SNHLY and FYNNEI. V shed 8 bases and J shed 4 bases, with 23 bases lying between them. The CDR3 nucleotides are TGTGCCAGCGCGGGGCCAATGATGGGGCCTTCCACTGAAGCTTTCTTT. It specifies CASAGPMMGPSTEAFF.

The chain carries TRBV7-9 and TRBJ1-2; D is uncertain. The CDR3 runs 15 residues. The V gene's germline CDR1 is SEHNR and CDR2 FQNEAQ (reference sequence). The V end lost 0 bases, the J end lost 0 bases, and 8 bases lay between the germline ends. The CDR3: CASSLAVAANYGYTF. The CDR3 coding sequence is TGTGCCAGCAGCTTAGCGGTTGCGGCTAACTATGGCTACACCTTC. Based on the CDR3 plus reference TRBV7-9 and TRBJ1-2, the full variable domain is DTGVSQNPRHKITKRGQNVTFRCDPISEHNRLYWYRQTLGQGPEFLTYFQNEAQLEKSRLLSDRFSAERPKGSFSTLEIQRTEQGDSAMYLCASSLAVAANYGYTFGSGTRLTVV.

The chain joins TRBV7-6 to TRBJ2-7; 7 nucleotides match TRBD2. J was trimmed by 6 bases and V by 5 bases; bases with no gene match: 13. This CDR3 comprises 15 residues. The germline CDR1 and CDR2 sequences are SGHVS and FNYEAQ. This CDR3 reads CASSGGGNSQTEQYF. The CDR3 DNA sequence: TGTGCCAGCAGCGGGGGGGGGAACTCTCAGACCGAGCAGTACTTC.

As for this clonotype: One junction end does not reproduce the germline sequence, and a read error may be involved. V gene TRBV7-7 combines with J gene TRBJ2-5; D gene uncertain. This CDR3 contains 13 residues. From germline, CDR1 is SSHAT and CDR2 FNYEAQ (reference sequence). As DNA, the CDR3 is TGTGCTAGCAGCCTGAGCGAGGCCGAGACCCAGTACTTC. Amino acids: CASSLSEAETQYF.

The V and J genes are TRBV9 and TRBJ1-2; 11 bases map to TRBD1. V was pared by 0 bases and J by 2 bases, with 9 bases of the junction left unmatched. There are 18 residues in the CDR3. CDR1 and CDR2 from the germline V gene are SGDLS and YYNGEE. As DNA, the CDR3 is TGTGCCAGCAGCGTAGCTACGGACAGGGGGCCTCCGAACTATGGCTACACCTTC. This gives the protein CASSVATDRGPPNYGYTF.

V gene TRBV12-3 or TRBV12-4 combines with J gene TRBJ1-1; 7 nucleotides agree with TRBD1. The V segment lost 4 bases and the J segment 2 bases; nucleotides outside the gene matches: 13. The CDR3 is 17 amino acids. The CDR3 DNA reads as TGTGCCAGCAGTTCGGAAACAGGGGCCGGCGCAAACACTGAAGCTTTCTTT. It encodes CASSSETGAGANTEAFF.

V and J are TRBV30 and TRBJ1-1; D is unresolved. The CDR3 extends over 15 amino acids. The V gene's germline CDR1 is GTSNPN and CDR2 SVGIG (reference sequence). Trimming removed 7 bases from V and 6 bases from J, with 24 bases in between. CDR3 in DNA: TGTGCCTCCCCCTCCGGACCTGGTGATAACGCTGAAGCTTTCTTT. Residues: CASPSGPGDNAEAFF.

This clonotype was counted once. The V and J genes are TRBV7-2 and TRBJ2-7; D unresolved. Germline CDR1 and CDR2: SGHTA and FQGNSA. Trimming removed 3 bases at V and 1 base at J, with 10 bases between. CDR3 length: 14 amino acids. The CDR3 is CASSFPDGSYEQYF. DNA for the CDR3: TGTGCCAGCAGCTTCCCAGACGGTTCCTACGAGCAGTACTTC.

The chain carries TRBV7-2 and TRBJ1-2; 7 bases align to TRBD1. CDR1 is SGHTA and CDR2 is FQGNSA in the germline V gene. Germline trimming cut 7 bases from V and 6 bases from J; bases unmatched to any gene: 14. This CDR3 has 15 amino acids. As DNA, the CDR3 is TGTGCCAGCACCGTAGAGGGACAGTTAAGAAATGGCTACACCTTC. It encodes CASTVEGQLRNGYTF.

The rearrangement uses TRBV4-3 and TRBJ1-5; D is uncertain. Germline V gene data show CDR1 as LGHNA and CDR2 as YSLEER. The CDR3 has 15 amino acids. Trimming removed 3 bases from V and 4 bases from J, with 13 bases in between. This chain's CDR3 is CASSQAFEGNQPQHF. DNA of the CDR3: TGCGCCAGCAGCCAGGCTTTCGAGGGAAATCAGCCCCAGCATTTT.

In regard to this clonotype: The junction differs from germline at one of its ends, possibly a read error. The CDR3 region is CASREDTGEKLFF. DNA for the CDR3: TGTGCCAGCAGGGAAGACACGGGCGAAAAACTGTTTTTT. V usage is TRBV2 and J usage is TRBJ1-4, with D unclear. The CDR3 covers 13 residues. Germline CDR1 and CDR2: SNHLY and FYNNEI.

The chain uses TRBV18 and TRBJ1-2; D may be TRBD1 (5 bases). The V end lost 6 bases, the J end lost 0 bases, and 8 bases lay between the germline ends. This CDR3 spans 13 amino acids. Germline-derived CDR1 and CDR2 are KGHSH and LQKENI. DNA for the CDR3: TGTGCCAGCTCGGACAAGACTAACTATGGCTACACCTTC. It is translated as CASSDKTNYGYTF.

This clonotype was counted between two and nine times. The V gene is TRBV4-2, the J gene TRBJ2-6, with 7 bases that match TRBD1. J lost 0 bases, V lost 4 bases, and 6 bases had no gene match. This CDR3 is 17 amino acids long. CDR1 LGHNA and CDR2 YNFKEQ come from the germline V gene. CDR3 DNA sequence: TGTGCCAGCAGCCTTCAGGGGGATATCTCTGGGGCCAACGTCCTGACTTTC. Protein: CASSLQGDISGANVLTF.

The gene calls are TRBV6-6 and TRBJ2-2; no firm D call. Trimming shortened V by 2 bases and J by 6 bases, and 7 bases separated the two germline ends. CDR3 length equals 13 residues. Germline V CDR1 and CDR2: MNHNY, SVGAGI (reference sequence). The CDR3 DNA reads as TGTGCCAGCAGTTACGTTGGGTCCGGGGAGCTGTTTTTT. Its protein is CASSYVGSGELFF.

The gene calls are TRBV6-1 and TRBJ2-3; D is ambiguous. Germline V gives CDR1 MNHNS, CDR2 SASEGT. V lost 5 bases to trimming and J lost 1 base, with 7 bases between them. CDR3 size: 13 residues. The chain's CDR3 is CASSLMGTDTQYF. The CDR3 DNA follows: TGTGCCAGCAGTTTGATGGGCACAGATACGCAGTATTTT.

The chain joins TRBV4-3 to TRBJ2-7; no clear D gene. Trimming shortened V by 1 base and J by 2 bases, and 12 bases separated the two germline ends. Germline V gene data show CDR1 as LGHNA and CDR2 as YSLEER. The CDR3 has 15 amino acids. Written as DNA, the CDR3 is TGCGCCAGCAGCCAAGGAGCAACCGGGCCCTACGAGCAGTACTTC. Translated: CASSQGATGPYEQYF.

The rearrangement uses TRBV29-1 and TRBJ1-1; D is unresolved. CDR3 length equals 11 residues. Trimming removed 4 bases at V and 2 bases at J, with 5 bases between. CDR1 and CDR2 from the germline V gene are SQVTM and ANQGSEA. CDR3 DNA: TGCAGCGTTGGTTTAAACACTGAAGCTTTCTTT. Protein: CSVGLNTEAFF.